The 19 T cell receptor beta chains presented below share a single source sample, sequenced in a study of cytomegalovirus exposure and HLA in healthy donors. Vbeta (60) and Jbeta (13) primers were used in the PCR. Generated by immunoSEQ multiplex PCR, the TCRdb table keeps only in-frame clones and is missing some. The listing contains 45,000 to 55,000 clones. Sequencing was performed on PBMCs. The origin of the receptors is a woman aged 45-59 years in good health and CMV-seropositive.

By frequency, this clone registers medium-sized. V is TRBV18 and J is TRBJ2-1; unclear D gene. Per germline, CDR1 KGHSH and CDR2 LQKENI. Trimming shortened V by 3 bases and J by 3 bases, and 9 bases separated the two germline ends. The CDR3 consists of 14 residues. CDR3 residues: CASSPAGYYNEQFF. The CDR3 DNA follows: TGTGCCAGCTCACCCGCCGGGTACTACAATGAGCAGTTCTTC.

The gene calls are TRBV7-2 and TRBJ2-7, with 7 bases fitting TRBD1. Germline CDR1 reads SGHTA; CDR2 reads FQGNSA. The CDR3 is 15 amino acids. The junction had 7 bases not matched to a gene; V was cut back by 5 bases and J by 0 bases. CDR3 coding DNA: TGTGCCAGCAGCGCACAGGGGTCAAGCTCCTACGAGCAGTACTTC. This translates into CASSAQGSSSYEQYF.

The CDR3 DNA reads as TGTGCCAGCAGTTTACTTAGCGGGAGGGGCAATGAGCAGTTCTTC. This sequence encodes CASSLLSGRGNEQFF. The chain combines TRBV27 with TRBJ2-1; 11 nucleotides align to TRBD2. After removal of 2 bases from V and 6 bases from J, the junction contained 3 bases not matched to a gene. Germline-derived CDR1 and CDR2 are MNHEY and SMNVEV (reference sequence). The CDR3 consists of 15 residues.

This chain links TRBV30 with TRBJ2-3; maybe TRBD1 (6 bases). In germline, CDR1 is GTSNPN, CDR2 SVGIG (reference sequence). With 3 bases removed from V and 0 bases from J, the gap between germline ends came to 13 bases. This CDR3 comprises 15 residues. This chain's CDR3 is CAWSRGRVSTDTQYF. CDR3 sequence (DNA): TGTGCCTGGAGCAGGGGTCGGGTGAGCACAGATACGCAGTATTTT.

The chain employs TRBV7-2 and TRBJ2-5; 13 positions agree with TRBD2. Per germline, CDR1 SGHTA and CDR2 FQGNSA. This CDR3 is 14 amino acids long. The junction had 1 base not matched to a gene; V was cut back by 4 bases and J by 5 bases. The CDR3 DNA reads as TGTGCCAGCAGCTCGGGACTAGCGGGGGAGACCCAGTACTTC. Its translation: CASSSGLAGETQYF.

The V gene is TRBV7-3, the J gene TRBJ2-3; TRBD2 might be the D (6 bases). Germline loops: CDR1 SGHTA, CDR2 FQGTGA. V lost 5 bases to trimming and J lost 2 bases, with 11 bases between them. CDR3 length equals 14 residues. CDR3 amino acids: CASSRDSITDTQYF. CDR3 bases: TGTGCCAGCAGCCGGGACTCAATCACAGATACGCAGTATTTT.

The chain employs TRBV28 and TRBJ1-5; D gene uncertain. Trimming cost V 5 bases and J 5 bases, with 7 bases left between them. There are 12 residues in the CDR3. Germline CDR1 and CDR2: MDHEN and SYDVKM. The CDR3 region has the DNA TGTGCCAGCAGTCTCCCCCATCAGCCCCAGCATTTT. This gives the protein CASSLPHQPQHF.

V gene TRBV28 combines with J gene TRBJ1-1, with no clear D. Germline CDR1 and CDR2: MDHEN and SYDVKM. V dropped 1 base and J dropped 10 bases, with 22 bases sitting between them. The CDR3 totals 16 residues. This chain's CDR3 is CASSLSPDGHLRGAFF. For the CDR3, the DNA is TGTGCCAGCAGTTTATCGCCCGACGGGCACCTCCGGGGAGCTTTCTTT. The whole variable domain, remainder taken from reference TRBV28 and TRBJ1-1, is DVKVTQSSRYLVKRTGEKVFLECVQDMDHENMFWYRQDPGLGLRLIYFSYDVKMKEKGDIPEGYSVSREKKERFSLILESASTNQTSMYLCASSLSPDGHLRGAFFGQGTRLTVV.

The CDR3 nucleotides read TGCGCCCTCGATTGGGGCTCCGGGGAGCTGTTTTTT. Its translation is CALDWGSGELFF. The rearrangement joins TRBV23-1 to TRBJ2-2, with a possible D match to TRBD1 (5 bases). TRBV23-1 is treated as an ORF (open reading frame) with a function not yet certain. The CDR3 extends over 12 amino acids. V lost 11 bases and J 6 bases, leaving 13 bases between the germline ends.

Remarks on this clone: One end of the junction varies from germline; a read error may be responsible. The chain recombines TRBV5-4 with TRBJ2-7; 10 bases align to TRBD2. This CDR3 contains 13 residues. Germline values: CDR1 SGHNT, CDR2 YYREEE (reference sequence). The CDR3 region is CASSFGTSGTWNF. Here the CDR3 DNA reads TGTGCCAGCAGCTTCGGTACTAGCGGGACTTGGAACTTC.

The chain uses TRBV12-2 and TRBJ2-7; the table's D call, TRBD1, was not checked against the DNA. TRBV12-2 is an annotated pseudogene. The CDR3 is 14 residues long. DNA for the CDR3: TGTGCAAGTCGCTTAGGGAAGGGGAACGGCGAGCAGTACTTC. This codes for CASRLGKGNGEQYF.

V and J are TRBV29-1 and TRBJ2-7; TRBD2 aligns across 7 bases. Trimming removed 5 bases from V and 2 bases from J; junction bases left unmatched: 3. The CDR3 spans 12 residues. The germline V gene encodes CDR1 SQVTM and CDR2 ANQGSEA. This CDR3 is CSVWGGAYEQYF. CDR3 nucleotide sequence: TGCAGCGTTTGGGGGGGTGCCTACGAGCAGTACTTC.

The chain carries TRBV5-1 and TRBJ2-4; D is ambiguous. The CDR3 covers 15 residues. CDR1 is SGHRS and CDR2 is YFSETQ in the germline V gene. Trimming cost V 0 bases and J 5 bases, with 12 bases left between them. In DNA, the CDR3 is TGCGCCAGCAGCTTGGCCTGGAGCCCGCAAAACATTCAGTACTTC. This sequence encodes CASSLAWSPQNIQYF.

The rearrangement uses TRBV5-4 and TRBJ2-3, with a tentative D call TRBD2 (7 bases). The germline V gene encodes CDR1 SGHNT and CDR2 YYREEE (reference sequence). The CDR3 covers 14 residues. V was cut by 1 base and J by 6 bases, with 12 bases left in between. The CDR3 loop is CASSLPGGGDTQYF. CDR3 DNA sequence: TGTGCCAGCAGCTTGCCGGGGGGCGGGGATACGCAGTATTTT.

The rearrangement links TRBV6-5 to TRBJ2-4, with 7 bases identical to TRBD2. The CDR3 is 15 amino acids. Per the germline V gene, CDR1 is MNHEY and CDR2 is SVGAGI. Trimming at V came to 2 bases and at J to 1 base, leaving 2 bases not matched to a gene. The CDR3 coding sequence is TGTGCCAGCAGTTACAAGCGGGATGCCAAAAACATTCAGTACTTC. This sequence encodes CASSYKRDAKNIQYF.

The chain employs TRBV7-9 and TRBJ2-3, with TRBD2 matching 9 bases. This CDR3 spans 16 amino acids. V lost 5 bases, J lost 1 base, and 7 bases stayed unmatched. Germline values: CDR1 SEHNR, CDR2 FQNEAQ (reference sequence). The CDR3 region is CASSAFSGRGTDTQYF. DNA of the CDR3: TGTGCCAGCAGCGCCTTTAGCGGGAGAGGCACAGATACGCAGTATTTT. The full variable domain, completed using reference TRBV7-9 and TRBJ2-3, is DTGVSQNPRHKITKRGQNVTFRCDPISEHNRLYWYRQTLGQGPEFLTYFQNEAQLEKSRLLSDRFSAERPKGSFSTLEIQRTEQGDSAMYLCASSAFSGRGTDTQYFGPGTRLTVL.

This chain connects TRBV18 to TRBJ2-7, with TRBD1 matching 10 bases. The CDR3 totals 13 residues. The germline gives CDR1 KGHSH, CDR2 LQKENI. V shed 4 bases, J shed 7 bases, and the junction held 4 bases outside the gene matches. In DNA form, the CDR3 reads TGTGCCAGCTCACGACAGGGGGCGTGGGAGCAGTACTTC. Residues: CASSRQGAWEQYF.

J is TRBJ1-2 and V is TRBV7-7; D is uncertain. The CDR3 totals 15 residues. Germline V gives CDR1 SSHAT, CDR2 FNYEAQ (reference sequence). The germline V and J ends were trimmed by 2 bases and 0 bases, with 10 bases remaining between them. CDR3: CASSLPRTANYGYTF. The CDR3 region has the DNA TGTGCCAGCAGCTTACCAAGGACTGCTAACTATGGCTACACCTTC. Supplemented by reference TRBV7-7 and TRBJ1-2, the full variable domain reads GAGVSQSPRYKVTKRGQDVTLRCDPISSHATLYWYQQALGQGPEFLTYFNYEAQPDKSGLPSDRFSAERPEGSISTLTIQRTEQRDSAMYRCASSLPRTANYGYTFGSGTRLTVV.

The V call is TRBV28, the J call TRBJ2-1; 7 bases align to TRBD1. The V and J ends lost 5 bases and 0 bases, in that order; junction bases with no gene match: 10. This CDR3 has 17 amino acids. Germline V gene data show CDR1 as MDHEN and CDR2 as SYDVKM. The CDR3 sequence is CASSTQNRGRSYNEQFF. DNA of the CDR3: TGTGCCAGCAGTACGCAAAACAGGGGCCGCTCCTACAATGAGCAGTTCTTC.